The 13 T cell receptor beta chains presented below share a single source sample, sequenced in a study of blood T cell repertoires in COVID-19. Sequencing used immunoSEQ multiplex PCR; TCRdb keeps in-frame clones, though not all of them. The repertoire holds 250,000 to 350,000 clones, with around 86% as singletons. The sample consisted of peripheral blood. These receptors came from a woman in her twenties or thirties who had recovered from COVID-19.

CDR3 residues: CASGTLNFGTGEDNEQFF. In DNA, the CDR3 is TGTGCTAGTGGGACCCTGAACTTCGGGACAGGGGAGGACAATGAGCAGTTCTTC. The rearrangement uses TRBV12-5 and TRBJ2-1; TRBD1 agrees at 10 bases. CDR3 size: 18 residues. Per germline, CDR1 LGHNT and CDR2 FRNRAP. Trimming cost V 6 bases and J 5 bases; bases outside gene matches: 16. Supplemented by reference TRBV12-5 and TRBJ2-1, the full variable domain reads DARVTQTPRHKVTEMGQEVTMRCQPILGHNTVFWYRQTMMQGLELLAYFRNRAPLDDSGMPKDRFSAEMPDATLATLKIQPSEPRDSAVYFCASGTLNFGTGEDNEQFFGPGTRLTVL.

The chain joins TRBV27 to TRBJ1-2; maybe TRBD1 (6 bases). V dropped 8 bases and J dropped 4 bases, with 17 bases sitting between them. CDR1 and CDR2 from the germline V gene are MNHEY and SMNVEV (reference sequence). The CDR3 sequence is 14 residues long. Here the CDR3 reads CASETGGEGYGYTF. The CDR3 region has the DNA TGTGCCAGCGAGACAGGTGGAGAGGGCTATGGCTACACCTTC.

The V gene is TRBV7-3, the J gene TRBJ2-3; 9 bases agree with TRBD2. Germline CDR1 SGHTA, CDR2 FQGTGA. The J segment lost 2 bases and the V segment lost 4 bases, leaving 10 bases of the junction unmatched. CDR3 length: 17 residues. CDR3 in amino acids: CASSSDLAGRATDTQYF. In DNA, the CDR3 is TGTGCCAGCAGCTCGGACCTAGCGGGGAGGGCCACAGATACGCAGTATTTT.

The chain joins TRBV5-1 to TRBJ2-7; TRBD2 is a possible D gene (6 bases). Per germline, CDR1 SGHRS and CDR2 YFSETQ. V gave up 0 bases and J gave up 2 bases, with 9 bases separating them. The CDR3 contains 14 residues. The CDR3 sequence: CASSLVGGTYEQYF. In nucleotides, the CDR3 is TGCGCCAGCAGCTTGGTCGGGGGAACCTACGAGCAGTACTTC.

The chain recombines TRBV30 with TRBJ1-4; no definite D call. The germline CDR1 and CDR2 sequences are GTSNPN and SVGIG (reference sequence). V lost 0 bases to trimming and J lost 8 bases, with 10 bases between them. This CDR3 region has 13 residues. This chain's CDR3 is CAWSVAGEEKLFF. CDR3 DNA sequence: TGTGCCTGGAGTGTAGCCGGGGAAGAAAAACTGTTTTTT.

Comments on this clone: The identical CDR3 is also encoded by other nucleotide sequences in the sample. The chain employs TRBV11-2 and TRBJ2-3; 7 bases line up with TRBD1. Germline CDR1 and CDR2: SGHAT and FQNNGV. J gave up 2 bases and V 5 bases, and 7 bases lay outside the gene matches. This CDR3 region has 15 residues. The CDR3 loop reads CASSLGQEYTDTQYF. In nucleotides, the CDR3 is TGTGCCAGCAGCCTCGGACAGGAGTACACAGATACGCAGTATTTT.

The rearrangement joins TRBV7-2 to TRBJ2-2; D may be TRBD2 (6 bases). The germline V gene encodes CDR1 SGHTA and CDR2 FQGNSA. Trimming cost V 4 bases and J 0 bases, with 9 bases left between them. This CDR3 contains 15 residues. The CDR3 region is CASSSRGSNTGELFF. CDR3 in DNA: TGTGCCAGCAGCTCGCGGGGTTCGAACACCGGGGAGCTGTTTTTT. The full variable domain, completed using reference TRBV7-2 and TRBJ2-2, is GAGVSQSPSNKVTEKGKDVELRCDPISGHTALYWYRQSLGQGLEFLIYFQGNSAPDKSGLPSDRFSAERTGGSVSTLTIQRTQQEDSAVYLCASSSRGSNTGELFFGEGSRLTVL.

This chain uses TRBV27 with TRBJ1-6; a weak D match, TRBD1 (6 bases). The germline V gene encodes CDR1 MNHEY and CDR2 SMNVEV (reference sequence). Deletions cut 5 bases from V and 9 bases from J, with 17 bases between. CDR3 size: 15 residues. The CDR3 region is CASSPGTPGSSPLHF. Written as DNA, the CDR3 is TGTGCCAGCAGTCCGGGGACACCTGGGAGTTCACCCCTCCACTTT.

This chain uses TRBV18 with TRBJ1-1; perhaps TRBD1 as D (6 bases). Germline V gene data show CDR1 as KGHSH and CDR2 as LQKENI. V was cut by 2 bases and J by 1 base, with 8 bases left in between. The CDR3 is made up of 14 amino acids. In DNA, the CDR3 is TGTGCCAGCTCACCAGAAGGGGGGAACACTGAAGCTTTCTTT. It specifies CASSPEGGNTEAFF.

The rearrangement uses TRBV7-9 and TRBJ2-5; D is unclear. Trimming cost V 1 base and J 5 bases, with 11 bases left between them. Germline V gene sequence: CDR1 SEHNR, CDR2 FQNEAQ (reference sequence). The CDR3 contains 14 residues. DNA for the CDR3: TGTGCCAGCAGCTTAGTTTTCTCTACGGAGACCCAGTACTTC. It encodes CASSLVFSTETQYF. Full variable domain (remainder filled in from reference TRBV7-9 and TRBJ2-5): DTGVSQNPRHKITKRGQNVTFRCDPISEHNRLYWYRQTLGQGPEFLTYFQNEAQLEKSRLLSDRFSAERPKGSFSTLEIQRTEQGDSAMYLCASSLVFSTETQYFGPGTRLLVL.

The chain uses TRBV3-1 (or the pseudogene TRBV3-2) and TRBJ2-2; 13 nucleotides match TRBD2. CDR3 length equals 20 residues. Germline-derived CDR1 and CDR2 are LGHDT and YNNKEL (reference sequence). V was clipped by 1 base and J by 4 bases; unmatched bases: 12. CDR3 sequence: CASSQARRTSGRRGTGELFF. DNA for the CDR3: TGTGCCAGCAGCCAAGCCAGGCGGACTAGCGGGAGAAGGGGCACCGGGGAGCTGTTTTTT.

This chain links TRBV15 with TRBJ1-5; D is unresolved. V was cut by 8 bases and J by 0 bases, with 14 bases left in between. The V gene's germline CDR1 is LNHNV and CDR2 YYDKDF (reference sequence). The CDR3 is made up of 15 amino acids. The CDR3 protein is CATRMSRLSNQPQHF. As DNA, the CDR3 is TGTGCCACCCGTATGAGTCGTCTTAGCAATCAGCCCCAGCATTTT.

This rearrangement joins TRBV6-6 to TRBJ2-3; 7 nucleotides match TRBD1. Unmatched junction bases numbered 15, after V lost 11 bases and J lost 4 bases. Per the germline V gene, CDR1 is MNHNY and CDR2 is SVGAGI (reference sequence). The CDR3 sequence is 15 residues long. The CDR3, as DNA: TGTGCCGGGGGAACAGGGGCCTCCAGTTCAGATACGCAGTATTTT. Protein sequence: CAGGTGASSSDTQYF.